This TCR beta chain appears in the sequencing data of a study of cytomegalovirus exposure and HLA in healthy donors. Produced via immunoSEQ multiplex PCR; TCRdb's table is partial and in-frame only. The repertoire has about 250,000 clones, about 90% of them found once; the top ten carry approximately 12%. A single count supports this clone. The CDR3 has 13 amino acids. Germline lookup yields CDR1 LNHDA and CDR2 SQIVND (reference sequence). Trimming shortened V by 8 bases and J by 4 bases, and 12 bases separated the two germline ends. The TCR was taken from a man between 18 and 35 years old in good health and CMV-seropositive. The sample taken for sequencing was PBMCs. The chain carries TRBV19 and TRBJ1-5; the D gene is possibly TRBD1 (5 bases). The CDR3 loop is CASSDRKNQPQHF. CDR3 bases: TGTGCCAGTTCCGACAGAAAAAATCAGCCCCAGCATTTT.